These 11 T cell receptor beta chains originate from one sample sequenced in a study of shared clonotypes between healthy human individuals. Using immunoSEQ multiplex PCR, the repertoire was profiled, and TCRdb retains in-frame clones only, with some absent. The data contain about 1,500,000 clones, approximately 96% of them seen just once; the ten biggest clones take up approximately 1.1%. The sample consisted of naive CD4+ T cells sorted from blood. As to subset: CD45RA+ positively selected. The receptors were sampled from a man aged 25-45 years in good health.

The V and J genes are TRBV6-5 and TRBJ2-1; a weak D match, TRBD2 (5 bases). V lost 7 bases to trimming and J lost 2 bases, with 9 bases between them. This CDR3 comprises 13 residues. Germline V gene data show CDR1 as MNHEY and CDR2 as SVGAGI. This chain's CDR3 is CASKEGTYNEQFF. The CDR3 DNA reads TGTGCCAGCAAAGAGGGCACCTACAATGAGCAGTTCTTC.

The chain joins TRBV9 to TRBJ1-1; no clear D gene. Germline V lookup: CDR1 SGDLS, CDR2 YYNGEE. This CDR3 comprises 12 residues. Trimming took off 0 bases at V and 4 bases at J, with 4 bases between the two ends. CDR3 sequence reads: CASSVAFTEAFF. The CDR3 region has the DNA TGTGCCAGCAGCGTAGCGTTCACTGAAGCTTTCTTT.

The gene calls are TRBV6-6 and TRBJ2-7; 7 nucleotides align to TRBD2. Germline-derived CDR1 and CDR2 are MNHNY and SVGAGI (reference sequence). CDR3 size: 14 residues. Trimming removed 5 bases from V and 3 bases from J; junction bases left unmatched: 7. For the CDR3, the DNA is TGTGCCAGCAGTCAATTAGCGGGTAGCTACGAGCAGTACTTC. This sequence encodes CASSQLAGSYEQYF.

This clone was seen just once. The CDR3 DNA is TGTGCCAGCAGCTCTGAGGTTAGGTCCAATGAGCAGTTCTTC. Its translation: CASSSEVRSNEQFF. The chain couples TRBV11-2 to TRBJ2-1; no firm D call. Germline CDR1 is SGHAT and CDR2 is FQNNGV. Between the trimmed V and J ends, which lost 4 bases and 6 bases, there was a span of 13 bases. The CDR3 runs 14 residues.

The chain employs TRBV7-9 and TRBJ1-2, with 7 bases fitting TRBD1. The CDR3 is 13 residues long. With 4 bases clipped from V and 8 bases from J, the junction kept 7 bases outside the gene matches. Germline CDR1 and CDR2: SEHNR and FQNEAQ (reference sequence). Written as DNA, the CDR3 is TGTGCCAGCAGCTCCTGGGGACAGAAAGGCTACACCTTC. Protein: CASSSWGQKGYTF.

CDR3 loop: CASSDSPGAYNEQFF. Written as DNA, the CDR3 is TGTGCCAGCAGTGACTCTCCGGGAGCCTACAATGAGCAGTTCTTC. J is TRBJ2-1 and V is TRBV6-4; D might be TRBD2 (6 bases). V dropped 0 bases and J dropped 2 bases, with 8 bases sitting between them. This CDR3 is built from 15 residues. CDR1 and CDR2 (germline): MRHNA, SNTAGT.

The chain joins TRBV28 to TRBJ2-5; no firm D call. From germline, CDR1 is MDHEN and CDR2 SYDVKM. The CDR3 sequence is 11 residues long. The V gene lost 6 bases and the J gene lost 5 bases, with 7 bases spanning the gap. CDR3 amino acids: CASRLLETQYF. As DNA, the CDR3 is TGTGCCAGCAGGCTACTTGAGACCCAGTACTTC.

The chain joins TRBV6-5 to TRBJ1-2, with 7 bases aligning to TRBD1. Germline CDR1 reads MNHEY; CDR2 reads SVGAGI. The CDR3 spans 15 residues. The J segment lost 2 bases and the V segment lost 6 bases, leaving 9 bases of the junction unmatched. Written as DNA, the CDR3 is TGTGCCAGCAGCTTACAGGGACAGAGCAACTATGGCTACACCTTC. It encodes CASSLQGQSNYGYTF.

The V and J genes are TRBV7-9 and TRBJ1-2; 9 nucleotides line up with TRBD1. The CDR3 has 14 amino acids. The V gene end was trimmed by 3 bases and the J gene end by 5 bases; junction bases not matched to a gene: 4. The germline V gene has CDR1 SEHNR and CDR2 FQNEAQ (reference sequence). CDR3 sequence reads: CASSFGDRVYGYTF. For the CDR3, the DNA is TGTGCCAGCAGCTTTGGGGACAGGGTTTATGGCTACACCTTC.

V usage is TRBV2 and J usage is TRBJ1-4; D unresolved. CDR3 length equals 14 residues. Germline-derived CDR1 and CDR2 are SNHLY and FYNNEI. With 2 bases removed from V and 7 bases from J, the gap between germline ends came to 11 bases. The CDR3 DNA sequence: TGTGCCAGCAGTGAACACGGGCGGGGTGAAAAACTGTTTTTT. Its protein product is CASSEHGRGEKLFF.

V and J are TRBV7-2 and TRBJ1-5; D may be TRBD1 (5 bases). Germline CDR1 is SGHTA and CDR2 is FQGNSA. The CDR3 covers 15 residues. V was trimmed by 2 bases and J by 7 bases, leaving 15 bases between them. CDR3 nucleotides: TGTGCCAGCAGCTTACGAGAGGGTTCAGGGCAGCCCCAGCATTTT. It translates to CASSLREGSGQPQHF.